These T cell receptor beta chains were read from a single sample in a study of shared clonotypes between healthy human individuals. Method: immunoSEQ multiplex PCR; TCRdb's copy keeps in-frame clones and lacks some. This table has 2 million to 3 million clones, 90% to 95% appearing once. Sequencing was performed on naive CD4+ T cells from PBMCs. These receptors were obtained from a man aged 18 to 30 in good health. Some clones in this sample may be carry-over from other donors' samples. Both conserved end residues are part of each CDR3. D genes are given only for firm matches. Expanded clones are given a class, and other clones once, few, many or no size at all.

j_call: TRBJ2-3; clone_size: NA; d_call: TRBD1; v_call: TRBV5-4; cdr3_nt: TGTGCCAGCAGCGGGCGACAGGGGGGCACAGATACGCAGTATTTT; cdr3_aa: CASSGRQGGTDTQYF
j_call: TRBJ2-3; clone_size: once; d_call: TRBD2; v_call: TRBV5-1; cdr3_nt: TGCGCCAGCAGCCTTAGCGGGTACTTCACAGATACGCAGTATTTT; cdr3_aa: CASSLSGYFTDTQYF
j_call: TRBJ2-2; clone_size: NA; d_call: NA; v_call: TRBV30; cdr3_nt: TGTGCCTGGTTATATTACACCGGGGAGCTGTTTTTT; cdr3_aa: CAWLYYTGELFF
j_call: TRBJ2-6; clone_size: NA; d_call: TRBD2; v_call: TRBV18; cdr3_nt: TGTGCCAGCTCCGACGGGGGGGGCGATCGCCCTGGGGCCAACGTCCTGACTTTC; cdr3_aa: CASSDGGGDRPGANVLTF
j_call: TRBJ2-3; clone_size: NA; d_call: TRBD2; v_call: TRBV7-3; cdr3_nt: TGTGCCAGCAGCCCAGGGACTAGCGGAACAGATACGCAGTATTTT; cdr3_aa: CASSPGTSGTDTQYF
j_call: TRBJ2-3; clone_size: NA; d_call: NA; v_call: TRBV28; cdr3_nt: TGTGCCAGCAGTCTCATCACAGATACGCAGTATTTT; cdr3_aa: CASSLITDTQYF
j_call: TRBJ1-2; clone_size: NA; d_call: NA; v_call: TRBV19; cdr3_nt: TGTGCCAGTAGTATATCATACGGGAACTATGGCTACACCTTC; cdr3_aa: CASSISYGNYGYTF
j_call: TRBJ2-7; clone_size: NA; d_call: NA; v_call: TRBV27; cdr3_nt: TGTGCCAGCAGTACCCAGTACGAGCAGTACTTC; cdr3_aa: CASSTQYEQYF
j_call: TRBJ2-3; clone_size: NA; d_call: NA; v_call: TRBV28; cdr3_nt: TGTGCCAGCGGGGGGACGGGCAAGACGCAGTATTTT; cdr3_aa: CASGGTGKTQYF
j_call: TRBJ2-3; clone_size: once; d_call: NA; v_call: TRBV5-1; cdr3_nt: TGCGCCAGCAGCCATTTTGGACAGGGAGGGGATACGCAGTATTTT; cdr3_aa: CASSHFGQGGDTQYF
j_call: TRBJ1-4; clone_size: NA; d_call: NA; v_call: TRBV5-1; cdr3_nt: TGCGCCAGCAGCTTCTGGCAGGGGAATGAAAAACTGTTTTTT; cdr3_aa: CASSFWQGNEKLFF
j_call: TRBJ1-5; clone_size: NA; d_call: TRBD1; v_call: TRBV7-2; cdr3_nt: TGTGCCAGCAGCTTAGTAGGGACAGGGAATCAGCCCCAGCATTTT; cdr3_aa: CASSLVGTGNQPQHF
j_call: TRBJ2-6; clone_size: once; d_call: NA; v_call: TRBV5-1; cdr3_nt: TGCGCCAGCAGCTTGGACACAGGCTCTGGGGCCAACGTCCTGACTTTC; cdr3_aa: CASSLDTGSGANVLTF
j_call: TRBJ2-5; clone_size: NA; d_call: NA; v_call: TRBV7-6; cdr3_nt: TGTGCCAGCAGCTTAGGGAGCCAAGAGACCCAGTACTTC; cdr3_aa: CASSLGSQETQYF
j_call: TRBJ1-3; clone_size: NA; d_call: NA; v_call: TRBV9; cdr3_nt: TGTGCCAGCAGTGCGGGCAGGGCCGGCTCTGGAAACACCATATATTTT; cdr3_aa: CASSAGRAGSGNTIYF
j_call: TRBJ2-1; clone_size: NA; d_call: NA; v_call: TRBV16; cdr3_nt: TGTGCCAGCACCTACAGGGACTCCTACAATGAGCAGTTCTTC; cdr3_aa: CASTYRDSYNEQFF